These T cell receptor beta chains were read from a single sample in a study of blood T cell repertoires in COVID-19. Sequencing used immunoSEQ multiplex PCR; TCRdb keeps in-frame clones, though not all of them. The repertoire holds fewer than 350,000 clones, with about 87% as singletons. Source material: peripheral blood. Receptors originate from a woman aged 45-59 years who had recovered from COVID-19. Each CDR3 is given with its conserved first and last residue. Each record gives: clone size, V gene, J gene, CDR3 protein. Some rows mark clone size as missing; the rest say once, few, many or name a class of expanded clone.

-	TRBV3-1/TRBV3-2	TRBJ1-1	CASSQVFSTEAFF
-	TRBV6-1	TRBJ1-2	CASSESHRNGYGYTF
-	TRBV28	TRBJ2-4	CASSAPGGQAKNIQYF
-	TRBV18	TRBJ2-7	CASSLQGRSSGAYEQYF
once	TRBV28	TRBJ1-4	CASRLPGQNEKLFF
-	TRBV4-2	TRBJ2-1	CASSQDPSAHYNEQFF
-	TRBV30	TRBJ1-3	CAWNRLGASGNTIYF
-	TRBV9	TRBJ1-4	CASRRGDGEKLFF
once	TRBV28	TRBJ2-1	CASSPYFSGRSEQFF
-	TRBV5-1	TRBJ2-5	CASSANSGTETQYF
-	TRBV30	TRBJ2-7	CAWSADRAREQYF
-	TRBV30	TRBJ2-7	CAWSVRYEQYF
-	TRBV2	TRBJ2-1	CASLPLAPNEQFF
-	TRBV5-6	TRBJ2-7	CASSLGVPKGDEQYF
-	TRBV5-5	TRBJ1-1	CASSWGGGGNTEAFF
once	TRBV6-5	TRBJ2-5	CASSYAGQGGTQYF
-	TRBV3-1/TRBV3-2	TRBJ1-1	CASSWGVTEAFF
-	TRBV12-5	TRBJ2-5	CASGLLAGTQYF
-	TRBV6-5	TRBJ1-5	CASSYSREGWQPQHF
-	TRBV7-8	TRBJ2-7	CASSSNREISYEQYF
-	TRBV7-3	TRBJ2-5	CASSKTGGGDETQYF
few	TRBV6-2/TRBV6-3	TRBJ2-1	CASSSLTSGSREEFF
-	TRBV5-4	TRBJ1-4	CASSSGTESEKLFF
few	TRBV5-5	TRBJ2-3	CASSGLAGVTDTQYF
-	TRBV6-5	TRBJ2-2	CATHRDTNTGELFF
-	TRBV9	TRBJ2-7	CASSLSGTGAYEQYF
-	TRBV19	TRBJ1-1	CASRAVSEAFF
-	TRBV4-3	TRBJ2-2	CASSQDFSPAGRIGELFF
-	TRBV5-6	TRBJ1-6	CASSLVGAGVDSPLHF
-	TRBV6-5	TRBJ2-5	CASSPKTGGRETQYF
-	TRBV4-2	TRBJ2-3	CASSQVSGRFTDTQYF
-	TRBV5-4	TRBJ2-1	CAITGDSYNEQFF
-	TRBV18	TRBJ1-1	CASSPGGSENTEAFF
-	TRBV28	TRBJ2-4	CASSLGGDGIQYF
-	TRBV28	TRBJ1-5	CASSLGSQPQHF
-	TRBV6-2/TRBV6-3	TRBJ2-7	CASSDSSYEQYF